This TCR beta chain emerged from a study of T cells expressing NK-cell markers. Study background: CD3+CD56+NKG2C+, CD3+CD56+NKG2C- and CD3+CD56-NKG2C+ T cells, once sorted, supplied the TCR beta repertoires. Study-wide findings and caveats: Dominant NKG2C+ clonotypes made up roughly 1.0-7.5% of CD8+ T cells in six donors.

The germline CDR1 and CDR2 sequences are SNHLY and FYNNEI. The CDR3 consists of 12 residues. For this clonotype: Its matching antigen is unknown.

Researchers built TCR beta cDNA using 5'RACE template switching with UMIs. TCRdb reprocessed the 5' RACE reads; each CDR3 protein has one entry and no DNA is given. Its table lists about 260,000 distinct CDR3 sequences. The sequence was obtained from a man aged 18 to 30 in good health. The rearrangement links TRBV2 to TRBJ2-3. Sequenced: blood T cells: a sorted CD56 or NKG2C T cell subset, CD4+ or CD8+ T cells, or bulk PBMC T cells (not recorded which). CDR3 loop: CASSFNMDTQYF.